One sample yielded the 8 T cell receptor beta chains listed below, sequenced in a study of PD-1 blockade in classical Hodgkin lymphoma. The time point was: cycle 4 day 1 (C4D1), after 6 weeks of nivolumab. The patients all showed relapse after autologous stem cell transplantation, while their brentuximab vedotin exposure varied. Sequenced by immunoSEQ multiplex PCR; TCRdb stores in-frame clones only, minus some. The sample records around 50,000 clones, about 90% being singletons. The input for sequencing was peripheral blood mononuclear cells (PBMCs), taken before the fourth cycle of nivolumab. These receptors all come from a human donor with classical Hodgkin lymphoma.

The CDR3 is CASSQPQPGTSGSKFYEQYF. As DNA, the CDR3 is TGTGCCAGCAGCCAGCCACAACCCGGGACTAGCGGGAGTAAGTTCTACGAGCAGTACTTC. The V gene is TRBV4-2, the J gene TRBJ2-7; TRBD2 aligns across 14 bases. J lost 3 bases, V lost 3 bases, and 16 bases had no gene match. The germline V gene encodes CDR1 LGHNA and CDR2 YNFKEQ. The length of the CDR3 is 20 residues.

The chain has TRBV7-9 and TRBJ2-7; 9 bases align to TRBD1. Unmatched junction bases numbered 6, after V lost 4 bases and J lost 5 bases. CDR1 SEHNR and CDR2 FQNEAQ come from the germline V gene (reference sequence). The CDR3 spans 14 residues. Here the CDR3 reads CASSWRTGDDEQYF. DNA for the CDR3: TGTGCCAGCAGCTGGCGGACAGGGGACGACGAGCAGTACTTC.

The chain couples TRBV28 to TRBJ2-1; a possible D gene is TRBD1 (6 bases). V shed 3 bases and J shed 6 bases, with 15 bases lying between them. This CDR3 has 15 residues. The germline gives CDR1 MDHEN, CDR2 SYDVKM. CDR3 nucleotide sequence: TGTGCCAGCAGTTTGATTCGGCAGGGGACCAATGAGCAGTTCTTC. The encoded protein is CASSLIRQGTNEQFF.

CDR3 sequence (DNA): TGTGCCAGCTCACCAAATACGAACCGCGGGGATGAAAAACTGTTTTTT. Translation: CASSPNTNRGDEKLFF. The rearrangement joins TRBV18 to TRBJ1-4; D is uncertain. The germline CDR1 and CDR2 sequences are KGHSH and LQKENI. Trimming took 2 bases from V and 6 from J, leaving 16 bases between them. The CDR3 extends over 16 amino acids.

This clone has only one observation. This sequence joins TRBV9 and TRBJ2-7; D unresolved. From germline, CDR1 is SGDLS and CDR2 YYNGEE. Trimming took off 0 bases at V and 6 bases at J, with 13 bases between the two ends. The CDR3 runs to 14 residues. Written as DNA, the CDR3 is TGTGCCAGCAGCGTAGCATCCCTGGAGAGCGAGCAGTACTTC. Amino acids: CASSVASLESEQYF.

The chain joins TRBV12-5 to TRBJ2-3; possibly TRBD2 for D (6 bases). Germline V gene data show CDR1 as LGHNT and CDR2 as FRNRAP. The CDR3 covers 12 residues. The V gene lost 6 bases and the J gene lost 9 bases, with 13 bases spanning the gap. The CDR3 protein is CASGGDRETQYF. CDR3 DNA sequence: TGTGCTAGTGGGGGGGATCGGGAGACGCAGTATTTT.

Only a few counts were recorded for this clone. V and J are TRBV5-8 and TRBJ1-5, with D maybe TRBD1 (6 bases). The CDR3 spans 15 residues. Deletions cut 7 bases from V and 3 bases from J, with 17 bases between. Looked up from germline, CDR1 is SGHTS and CDR2 is YDEGEE. The CDR3 protein is CASVNGGGFNQPQHF. The DNA for the CDR3 is TGTGCCAGCGTAAATGGGGGGGGCTTCAATCAGCCCCAGCATTTT.

The J gene is TRBJ2-1, the V gene TRBV21-1; TRBD2 reflects the table's D call only, with no check against the DNA. TRBV21-1 is annotated as a pseudogene. The CDR3 contains 20 residues. CDR3 nucleotides: TGTGCCAGCAGCAAAGACTCTACACTAGCGGGAGGAAGGGGGGTGGGTGAGCAGTTCTTC. Protein sequence: CASSKDSTLAGGRGVGEQFF.